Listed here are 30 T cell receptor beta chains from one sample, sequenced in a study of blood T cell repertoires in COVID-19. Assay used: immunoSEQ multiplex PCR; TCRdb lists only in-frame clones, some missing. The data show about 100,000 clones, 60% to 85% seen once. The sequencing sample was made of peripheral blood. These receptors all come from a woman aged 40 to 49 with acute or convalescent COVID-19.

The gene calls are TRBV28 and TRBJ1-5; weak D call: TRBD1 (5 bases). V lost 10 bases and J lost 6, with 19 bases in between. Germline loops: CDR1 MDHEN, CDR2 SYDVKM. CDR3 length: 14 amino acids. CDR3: CATRNQGPGQPQHF. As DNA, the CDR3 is TGTGCCACCCGAAACCAGGGTCCGGGTCAGCCCCAGCATTTT.

The DNA for the CDR3 is TGTGCCAGCAGCCCCAGGGGGAACAAAGAGACCCAGTACTTC. This encodes CASSPRGNKETQYF. The V and J genes are TRBV7-9 and TRBJ2-5; 7 nucleotides agree with TRBD1. The CDR3 extends over 14 amino acids. CDR1 and CDR2 (germline): SEHNR, FQNEAQ (reference sequence). The V and J ends lost 5 bases and 3 bases, in that order; junction bases with no gene match: 6.

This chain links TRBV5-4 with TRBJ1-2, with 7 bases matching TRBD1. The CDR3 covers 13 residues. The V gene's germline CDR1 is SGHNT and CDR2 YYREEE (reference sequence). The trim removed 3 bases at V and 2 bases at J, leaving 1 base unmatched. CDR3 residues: CASSSTGNYGYTF. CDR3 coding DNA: TGTGCCAGCAGCTCGACAGGGAACTATGGCTACACCTTC. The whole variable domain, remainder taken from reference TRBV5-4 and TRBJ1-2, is ETGVTQSPTHLIKTRGQQVTLRCSSQSGHNTVSWYQQALGQGPQFIFQYYREEENGRGNFPPRFSGLQFPNYSSELNVNALELDDSALYLCASSSTGNYGYTFGSGTRLTVV.

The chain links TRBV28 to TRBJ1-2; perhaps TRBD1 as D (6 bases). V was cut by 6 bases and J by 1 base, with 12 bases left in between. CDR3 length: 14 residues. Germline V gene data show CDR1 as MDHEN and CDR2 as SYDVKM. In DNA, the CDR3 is TGTGCCAGCAGGTTAGGGGGGGTTAACTATGGCTACACCTTC. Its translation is CASRLGGVNYGYTF.

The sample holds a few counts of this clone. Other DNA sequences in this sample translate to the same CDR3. In nucleotides, the CDR3 is TGTGCCAGCAGCTTACAGGGGGGAAATGAAAAACTGTTTTTT. Translated, it gives CASSLQGGNEKLFF. J is TRBJ1-4 and V is TRBV7-9; 7 bases agree with TRBD1. The V segment lost 2 bases and the J segment 5 bases; nucleotides outside the gene matches: 2. The CDR3 has 14 residues. Germline V gives CDR1 SEHNR, CDR2 FQNEAQ (reference sequence).

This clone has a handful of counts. In DNA, the CDR3 is TGTGCCAGCAGCCGGACAGCAACTAATGAAAAACTGTTTTTT. It yields the protein CASSRTATNEKLFF. The rearrangement links TRBV7-9 to TRBJ1-4, with a weak D call TRBD1 (6 bases). V dropped 5 bases and J dropped 0 bases, with 7 bases sitting between them. There are 14 residues in the CDR3. CDR1 is SEHNR and CDR2 is FQNEAQ in the germline V gene (reference sequence).

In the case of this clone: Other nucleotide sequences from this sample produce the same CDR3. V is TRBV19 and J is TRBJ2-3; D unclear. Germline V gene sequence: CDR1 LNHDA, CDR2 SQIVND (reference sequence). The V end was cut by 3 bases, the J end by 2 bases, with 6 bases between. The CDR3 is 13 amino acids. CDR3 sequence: CASSMGLTDTQYF. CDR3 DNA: TGTGCCAGTAGTATGGGCCTCACAGATACGCAGTATTTT.

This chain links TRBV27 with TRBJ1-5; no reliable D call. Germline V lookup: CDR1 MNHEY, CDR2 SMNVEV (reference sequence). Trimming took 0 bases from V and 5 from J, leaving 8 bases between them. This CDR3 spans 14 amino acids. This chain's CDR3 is CASSLSSVYQPQHF. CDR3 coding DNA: TGTGCCAGCAGTTTATCGTCAGTTTATCAGCCCCAGCATTTT.

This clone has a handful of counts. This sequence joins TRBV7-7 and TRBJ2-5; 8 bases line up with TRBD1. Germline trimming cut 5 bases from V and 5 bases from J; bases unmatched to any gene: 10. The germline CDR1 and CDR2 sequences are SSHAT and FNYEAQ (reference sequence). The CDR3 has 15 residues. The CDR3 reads CASSAPQTGDETQYF. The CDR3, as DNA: TGTGCCAGCAGCGCACCCCAGACAGGGGACGAGACCCAGTACTTC.

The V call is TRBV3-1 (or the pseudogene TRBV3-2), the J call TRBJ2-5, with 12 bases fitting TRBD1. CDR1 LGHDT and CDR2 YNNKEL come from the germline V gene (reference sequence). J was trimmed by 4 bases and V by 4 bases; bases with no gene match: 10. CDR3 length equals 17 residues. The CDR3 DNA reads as TGTGCCAGCAGCCTAAGAAAGGGACAGGGGGCGGGAGAGACCCAGTACTTC. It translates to CASSLRKGQGAGETQYF.

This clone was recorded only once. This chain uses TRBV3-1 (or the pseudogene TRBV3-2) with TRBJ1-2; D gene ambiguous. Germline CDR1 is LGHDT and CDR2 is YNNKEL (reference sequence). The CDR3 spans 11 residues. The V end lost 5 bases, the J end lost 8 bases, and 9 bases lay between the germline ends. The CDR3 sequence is CASSRANGYTF. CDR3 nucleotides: TGTGCCAGCAGCAGAGCCAACGGCTACACCTTC.

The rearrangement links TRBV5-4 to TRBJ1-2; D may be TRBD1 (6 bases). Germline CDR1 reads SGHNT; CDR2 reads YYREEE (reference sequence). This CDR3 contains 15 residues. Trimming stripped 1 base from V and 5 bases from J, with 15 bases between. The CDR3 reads CASSLYNREGYGYTF. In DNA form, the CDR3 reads TGTGCCAGCAGCTTGTATAACAGGGAAGGGTATGGCTACACCTTC.

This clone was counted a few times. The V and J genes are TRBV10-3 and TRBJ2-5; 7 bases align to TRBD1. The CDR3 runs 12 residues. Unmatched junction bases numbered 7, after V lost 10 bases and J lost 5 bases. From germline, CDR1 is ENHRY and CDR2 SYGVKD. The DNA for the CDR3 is TGTGCCACTGGAGACAGGGAGGAGACCCAGTACTTC. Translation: CATGDREETQYF.

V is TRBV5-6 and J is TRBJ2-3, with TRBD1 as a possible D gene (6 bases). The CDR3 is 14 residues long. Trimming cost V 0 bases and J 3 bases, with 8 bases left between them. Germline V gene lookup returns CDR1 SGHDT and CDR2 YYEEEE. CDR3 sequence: CASSLGQETDTQYF. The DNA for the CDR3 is TGTGCCAGCAGCTTGGGACAGGAAACAGATACGCAGTATTTT. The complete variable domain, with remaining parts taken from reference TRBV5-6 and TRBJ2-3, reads DAGVTQSPTHLIKTRGQQVTLRCSPKSGHDTVSWYQQALGQGPQFIFQYYEEEERQRGNFPDRFSGHQFPNYSSELNVNALLLGDSALYLCASSLGQETDTQYFGPGTRLTVL.

The CDR3 coding sequence is TGTGCCAGCAGTATACCCTGGGGCACTGATAGCTCCTACGAGCAGTACTTC. It encodes CASSIPWGTDSSYEQYF. This sequence joins TRBV28 and TRBJ2-7; tentatively, D is TRBD1 (5 bases). CDR1 is MDHEN and CDR2 is SYDVKM in the germline V gene. The CDR3 has 17 residues. The V and J ends lost 5 bases and 0 bases respectively, with 20 bases between them.

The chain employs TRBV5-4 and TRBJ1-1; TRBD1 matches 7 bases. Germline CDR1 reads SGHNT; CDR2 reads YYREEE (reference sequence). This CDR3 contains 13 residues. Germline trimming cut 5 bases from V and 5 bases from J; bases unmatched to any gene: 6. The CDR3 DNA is TGTGCCAGCAGGAGACAGGGCGAGACTGAAGCTTTCTTT. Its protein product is CASRRQGETEAFF. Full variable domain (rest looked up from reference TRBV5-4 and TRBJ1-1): ETGVTQSPTHLIKTRGQQVTLRCSSQSGHNTVSWYQQALGQGPQFIFQYYREEENGRGNFPPRFSGLQFPNYSSELNVNALELDDSALYLCASRRQGETEAFFGQGTRLTVV.

CDR3 region: CASRLDRDTEAFF. The CDR3, as DNA: TGTGCCAGCAGACTCGACAGGGACACTGAAGCTTTCTTT. The chain is built from TRBV2 and TRBJ1-1; 7 bases agree with TRBD1. Germline values: CDR1 SNHLY, CDR2 FYNNEI. The ends lost 6 bases at V and 3 bases at J; junction bases unmatched: 4. This CDR3 comprises 13 residues.

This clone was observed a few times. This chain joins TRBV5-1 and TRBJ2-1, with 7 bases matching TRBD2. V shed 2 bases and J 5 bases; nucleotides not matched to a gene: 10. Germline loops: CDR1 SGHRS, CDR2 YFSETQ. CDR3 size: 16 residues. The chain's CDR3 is CASSFGGGIQNNEQFF. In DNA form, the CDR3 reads TGCGCCAGCAGCTTCGGGGGAGGGATCCAGAACAATGAGCAGTTCTTC.

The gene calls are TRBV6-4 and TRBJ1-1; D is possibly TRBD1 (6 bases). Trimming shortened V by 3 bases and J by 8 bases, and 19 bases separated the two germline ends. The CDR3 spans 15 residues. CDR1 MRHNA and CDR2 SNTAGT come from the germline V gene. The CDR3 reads CASSELPGGATEAFF. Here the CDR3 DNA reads TGTGCCAGCAGTGAACTCCCTGGGGGGGCCACGGAAGCTTTCTTT.

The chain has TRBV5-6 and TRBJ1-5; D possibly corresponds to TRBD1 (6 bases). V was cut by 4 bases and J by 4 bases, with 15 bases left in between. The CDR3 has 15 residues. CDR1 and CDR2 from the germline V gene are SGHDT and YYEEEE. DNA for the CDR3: TGTGCCAGCAGCGTTGACAGGTTTCGTAATCAGCCCCAGCATTTT. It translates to CASSVDRFRNQPQHF.

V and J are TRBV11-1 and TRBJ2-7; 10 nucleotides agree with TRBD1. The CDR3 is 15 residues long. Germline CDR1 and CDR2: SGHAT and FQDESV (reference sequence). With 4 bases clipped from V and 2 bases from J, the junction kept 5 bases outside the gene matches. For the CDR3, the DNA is TGTGCCAGCAGCTATCGGACAGGGGGAACCTACGAGCAGTACTTC. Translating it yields CASSYRTGGTYEQYF.

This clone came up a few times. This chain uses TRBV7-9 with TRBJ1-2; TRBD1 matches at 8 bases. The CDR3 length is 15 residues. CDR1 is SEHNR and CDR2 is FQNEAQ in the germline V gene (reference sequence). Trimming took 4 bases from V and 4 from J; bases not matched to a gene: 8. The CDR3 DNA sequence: TGTGCCAGCAGCTCTGGACAGGGCGATGGCTATGGCTACACCTTC. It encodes CASSSGQGDGYGYTF.

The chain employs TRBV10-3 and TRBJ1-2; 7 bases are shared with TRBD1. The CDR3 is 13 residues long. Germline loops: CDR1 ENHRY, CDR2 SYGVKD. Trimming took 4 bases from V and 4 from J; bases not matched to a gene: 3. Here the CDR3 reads CAISAGTAYGYTF. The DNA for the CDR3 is TGTGCCATCAGTGCTGGGACAGCCTATGGCTACACCTTC.

The DNA for the CDR3 is TGCGCCAGCAGCTTGACTGGCGCGGGAGAGACCCAGTACTTC. It encodes CASSLTGAGETQYF. The chain couples TRBV5-1 to TRBJ2-5; possibly TRBD2 for D (5 bases). Between the trimmed V and J ends, which lost 1 base and 4 bases, there was a span of 11 bases. The CDR3 loop spans 14 amino acids. Germline lookup yields CDR1 SGHRS and CDR2 YFSETQ.

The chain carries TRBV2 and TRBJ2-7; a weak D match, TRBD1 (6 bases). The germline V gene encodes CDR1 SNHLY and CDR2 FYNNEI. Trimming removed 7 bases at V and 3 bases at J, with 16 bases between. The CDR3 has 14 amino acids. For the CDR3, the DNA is TGTGCCAGCACTCCTAGAAGGACAGACTACGAGCAGTACTTC. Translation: CASTPRRTDYEQYF.

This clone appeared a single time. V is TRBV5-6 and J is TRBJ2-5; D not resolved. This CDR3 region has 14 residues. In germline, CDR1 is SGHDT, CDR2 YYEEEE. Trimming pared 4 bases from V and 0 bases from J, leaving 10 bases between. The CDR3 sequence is CASSTQVNQETQYF. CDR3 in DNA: TGTGCCAGCAGCACGCAGGTTAACCAAGAGACCCAGTACTTC.

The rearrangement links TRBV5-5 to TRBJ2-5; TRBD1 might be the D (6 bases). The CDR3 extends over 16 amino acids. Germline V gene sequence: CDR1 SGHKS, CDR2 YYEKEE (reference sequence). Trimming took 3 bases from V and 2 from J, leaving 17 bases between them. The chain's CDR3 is CASSSKEQGLQETQYF. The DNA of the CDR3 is TGTGCCAGCAGCTCAAAAGAACAGGGATTACAAGAGACCCAGTACTTC.

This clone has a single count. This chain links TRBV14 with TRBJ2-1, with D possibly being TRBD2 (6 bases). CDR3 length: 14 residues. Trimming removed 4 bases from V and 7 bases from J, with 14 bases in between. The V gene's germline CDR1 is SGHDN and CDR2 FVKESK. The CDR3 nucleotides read TGTGCCAGCAGCCGGAGTGGGGGGATAAATGAGCAGTTCTTC. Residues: CASSRSGGINEQFF. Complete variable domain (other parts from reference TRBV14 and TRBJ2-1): EAGVTQFPSHSVIEKGQTVTLRCDPISGHDNLYWYRRVMGKEIKFLLHFVKESKQDESGMPNNRFLAERTGGTYSTLKVQPAELEDSGVYFCASSRSGGINEQFFGPGTRLTVL.

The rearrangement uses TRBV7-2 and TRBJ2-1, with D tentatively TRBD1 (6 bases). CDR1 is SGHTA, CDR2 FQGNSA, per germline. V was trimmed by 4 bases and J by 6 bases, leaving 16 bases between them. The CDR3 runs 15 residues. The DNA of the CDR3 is TGTGCCAGCAGCTCACAGGGTCTTGGGGGCAATGAGCAGTTCTTC. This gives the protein CASSSQGLGGNEQFF.

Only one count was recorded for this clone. The CDR3: CASSRNIQSNQPQHF. As DNA, the CDR3 is TGTGCCAGCAGTCGAAATATACAGAGCAATCAGCCCCAGCATTTT. The genes are TRBV27 and TRBJ1-5, with D unresolved. Germline values: CDR1 MNHEY, CDR2 SMNVEV (reference sequence). CDR3 length equals 15 residues. Trimming took 5 bases from V and 1 from J, leaving 12 bases between them.